This paragraph reports one T cell receptor (beta chain). The antigen is not known. Assay used: immunoSEQ multiplex PCR; TCRdb lists only in-frame clones, some missing. The sample has more than 45,000 clones, roughly four fifths seen once. The data stem from a study of OX40 agonist ivuxolimab in advanced cancers. Study-level points and caveats: The investigators did not determine what antigen specificity the expanded peripheral T cells had.

Germline CDR1 LNHDA, CDR2 SQIVND (reference sequence). The CDR3 extends over 13 amino acids. J lost 5 bases, V lost 3 bases, and 3 bases had no gene match. The clonotype was recovered from an adult with an advanced solid tumor such as melanoma, head and neck, liver or kidney cancer. The J gene is TRBJ1-2, the V gene TRBV19; 7 nucleotides match TRBD1. This specimen was CD4+ or CD8+ T cells sorted from blood, taken in a trial of the OX40 agonist ivuxolimab. The CDR3 loop reads CASSIRDSYGYTF. DNA for the CDR3: TGTGCCAGTAGTATCCGGGACAGTTATGGCTACACCTTC.